These 25 T cell receptor beta chains were all obtained from the same sample, sequenced in a study of cytomegalovirus exposure and HLA in healthy donors. PCR amplification relied on 60 Vbeta primers (plus 13 Jbeta primers). Sequencing used immunoSEQ multiplex PCR; TCRdb keeps in-frame clones, though not all of them. The sample has some 200,000 clones, over 80% seen once; the top ten hold less than 7%. The sequencing sample was made of PBMCs. Receptors were obtained from a middle-aged man in good health and CMV-seropositive.

The chain is built from TRBV7-8 and TRBJ2-7; TRBD2 matches 12 bases. Per germline, CDR1 SGHVS and CDR2 FQNEAQ. The CDR3 runs 16 residues. V gave up 1 base and J gave up 2 bases; unmatched junction bases: 3. The CDR3 reads CASSLEASGGAYEQYF. CDR3 sequence (DNA): TGTGCCAGCAGCTTAGAGGCTAGCGGGGGGGCCTACGAGCAGTACTTC.

The V call is TRBV9, the J call TRBJ2-3; 11 nucleotides match TRBD2. V lost 2 bases to trimming and J lost 4 bases; unmatched junction nucleotides: 3. The CDR3 covers 15 residues. The germline CDR1 and CDR2 sequences are SGDLS and YYNGEE. CDR3 amino acids: CASSVSGGAPDTQYF. The CDR3 DNA reads as TGTGCCAGCAGCGTTAGCGGGGGGGCCCCAGATACGCAGTATTTT. The variable domain in full, completed from reference TRBV9 and TRBJ2-3, reads DSGVTQTPKHLITATGQRVTLRCSPRSGDLSVYWYQQSLDQGLQFLIQYYNGEERAKGNILERFSAQQFPDLHSELNLSSLELGDSALYFCASSVSGGAPDTQYFGPGTRLTVL.

Worth noting for this clone: The sample has other DNA sequences that encode this CDR3 too. This chain connects TRBV5-1 to TRBJ1-2, with TRBD1 matching over 7 bases. V lost 4 bases, J lost 2 bases, and 2 bases stayed unmatched. The CDR3 runs to 13 residues. Germline assignment: CDR1 SGHRS and CDR2 YFSETQ. CDR3: CASSPGQNYGYTF. DNA for the CDR3: TGCGCCAGCAGCCCGGGACAGAACTATGGCTACACCTTC. Using reference TRBV5-1 and TRBJ1-2 for the parts outside the CDR3, the full variable domain is KAGVTQTPRYLIKTRGQQVTLSCSPISGHRSVSWYQQTPGQGLQFLFEYFSETQRNKGNFPGRFSGRQFSNSRSEMNVSTLELGDSALYLCASSPGQNYGYTFGSGTRLTVV.

The CDR3 DNA is TGCGCCAGCAGCTTGGGACTAGCTGGGGCGCAAGAGACCCAGTACTTC. Its translation: CASSLGLAGAQETQYF. The V call is TRBV5-1, the J call TRBJ2-5, with 7 bases that match TRBD2. The germline V gene has CDR1 SGHRS and CDR2 YFSETQ. CDR3 size: 16 residues. V dropped 0 bases and J dropped 2; count of bases not matched to a gene: 7.

The rearrangement uses TRBV7-2 and TRBJ2-5, with 14 bases aligning to TRBD2. The closer fit of TRBJ2-7 to the DNA end suggests the J call may be wrong. Germline V lookup: CDR1 SGHTA, CDR2 FQGNSA. The CDR3 is made up of 16 amino acids. The CDR3 protein is CASSSGTSGGPYEQYF. CDR3 sequence (DNA): TGTGCCAGCAGCTCCGGGACTAGCGGGGGACCCTACGAGCAGTACTTC.

The genes are TRBV7-2 and TRBJ2-5; TRBD2 might be the D (7 bases). Germline V gene lookup returns CDR1 SGHTA and CDR2 FQGNSA. This CDR3 spans 18 amino acids. V gave up 1 base and J gave up 1 base, with 19 bases separating them. This CDR3 reads CASSLVGSRGGPQETQYF. DNA for the CDR3: TGTGCCAGCAGCTTAGTGGGTTCTCGCGGGGGCCCCCAAGAGACCCAGTACTTC.

This clone was detected only a few times. V gene TRBV27 combines with J gene TRBJ2-2; TRBD1 might be the D (6 bases). Trimming took 6 bases from V and 6 from J, leaving 14 bases between them. CDR1 MNHEY and CDR2 SMNVEV come from the germline V gene (reference sequence). This CDR3 has 14 residues. The CDR3 nucleotides are TGTGCCAGCAGCGACCTAGGGGGTTCCGGGGAGCTGTTTTTT. The encoded protein is CASSDLGGSGELFF.

The table lists this clone with a few counts. The chain employs TRBV5-6 and TRBJ1-5; 8 nucleotides agree with TRBD1. The length of the CDR3 is 16 residues. Germline V lookup: CDR1 SGHDT, CDR2 YYEEEE. J lost 1 base, V lost 0 bases, and 3 bases had no gene match. This CDR3 is CASSLGAGGSNQPQHF. In nucleotides, the CDR3 is TGTGCCAGCAGCTTGGGGGCAGGGGGCAGCAATCAGCCCCAGCATTTT.

This clone was recorded once. The V and J genes are TRBV29-1 and TRBJ1-4; 9 bases fit TRBD1. J gave up 8 bases and V 2 bases, and 3 bases lay outside the gene matches. CDR1 is SQVTM, CDR2 ANQGSEA, per germline. CDR3 length equals 13 residues. The CDR3 DNA is TGCAGCGTTGAATCGACAGGGGGGGAAAAACTGTTTTTT. Translation: CSVESTGGEKLFF.

V gene TRBV9 combines with J gene TRBJ2-3; no reliable D call. V was trimmed by 0 bases and J by 5 bases, leaving 13 bases between them. The germline gives CDR1 SGDLS, CDR2 YYNGEE. The CDR3 runs to 15 residues. The CDR3 region is CASSVDVDLGDTQYF. CDR3 bases: TGTGCCAGCAGCGTAGATGTCGACCTAGGAGATACGCAGTATTTT.

The CDR3 sequence: CASRLNGNSPLHF. The CDR3, as DNA: TGTGCCAGCAGGTTAAACGGGAATTCACCCCTCCACTTT. The rearrangement joins TRBV11-1 to TRBJ1-6; D gene unclear. This CDR3 is 13 amino acids long. Germline-derived CDR1 and CDR2 are SGHAT and FQDESV (reference sequence). V was cut by 6 bases and J by 7 bases, with 10 bases left in between.

The chain links TRBV5-1 to TRBJ2-1, with 8 bases identical to TRBD1. The V segment lost 4 bases and the J segment 6 bases; nucleotides outside the gene matches: 6. The CDR3 consists of 14 residues. Germline CDR1 reads SGHRS; CDR2 reads YFSETQ. The CDR3 loop reads CASSRTGSGNEQFF. The DNA for the CDR3 is TGCGCCAGCAGCCGGACAGGGTCTGGCAATGAGCAGTTCTTC.

The chain combines TRBV2 with TRBJ1-2; D gene uncertain. CDR3 length equals 12 residues. Trimming took off 5 bases at V and 10 bases at J, with 14 bases between the two ends. Germline assignment: CDR1 SNHLY and CDR2 FYNNEI. The CDR3 region is CASSIDQLDYTF. The CDR3 DNA sequence: TGTGCCAGCAGTATAGATCAGCTAGACTACACCTTC.

This clone has just one count. The chain carries TRBV19 and TRBJ1-5; possible D gene TRBD1, 5 bases. Trimming shortened V by 5 bases and J by 4 bases, and 9 bases separated the two germline ends. This CDR3 has 13 amino acids. Germline CDR1 and CDR2: LNHDA and SQIVND (reference sequence). The CDR3 protein is CASSSTANQPQHF. Here the CDR3 DNA reads TGTGCCAGTAGTTCGACAGCTAATCAGCCCCAGCATTTT.

This clone showed up just once. Relative to the germline gene, one junction end is altered; a read error may explain this. J is TRBJ2-1 and V is TRBV7-7; 10 bases are shared with TRBD2. Germline CDR1 reads SSHAT; CDR2 reads FNYEAQ (reference sequence). CDR3 size: 14 residues. Here the CDR3 reads CASSLAGGFNEQFF. The CDR3 nucleotides are TGTGCTAGCAGCTTAGCGGGGGGTTTCAATGAGCAGTTCTTC.

The chain has TRBV9 and TRBJ2-6; 11 nucleotides agree with TRBD1. CDR1 and CDR2 from the germline V gene are SGDLS and YYNGEE. This CDR3 is 20 amino acids long. J lost 2 bases, V lost 4 bases, and 14 bases had no gene match. CDR3 region: CASSPRTGGAFNTGANVLTF. Here the CDR3 DNA reads TGTGCCAGCAGCCCTCGGACAGGGGGCGCCTTTAATACTGGGGCCAACGTCCTGACTTTC.

The sample holds one count of this clone. The chain recombines TRBV5-6 with TRBJ1-2, with TRBD1 matching 10 bases. The ends lost 4 bases at V and 7 bases at J; junction bases unmatched: 7. CDR3 length: 14 amino acids. The germline V gene has CDR1 SGHDT and CDR2 YYEEEE. CDR3 bases: TGTGCCAGCAGCGTAACCGGGACAGGGGTTGGCTACACCTTC. Protein product: CASSVTGTGVGYTF.

V gene TRBV19 combines with J gene TRBJ1-6; D may be TRBD1 (5 bases). The V and J ends lost 9 bases and 7 bases respectively, with 13 bases between them. Germline assignment: CDR1 LNHDA and CDR2 SQIVND (reference sequence). This CDR3 contains 13 residues. DNA of the CDR3: TGTGCCAGCCACCTCGCAGGGAATTCACCCCTCCACTTT. Protein product: CASHLAGNSPLHF.

This clone appeared a few times. This chain uses TRBV5-8 with TRBJ1-4; 9 bases match TRBD1. Trimming cost V 3 bases and J 8 bases; bases outside gene matches: 8. Per the germline V gene, CDR1 is SGHTS and CDR2 is YDEGEE. There are 15 residues in the CDR3. CDR3 protein: CASSSIGQGSEKLFF. CDR3 nucleotide sequence: TGTGCCAGCAGCTCAATAGGACAGGGGAGCGAAAAACTGTTTTTT. Looking up the rest from reference TRBV5-8 and TRBJ1-4 gives the full variable domain: EAGVTQSPTHLIKTRGQQATLRCSPISGHTSVYWYQQALGLGLQFLLWYDEGEERNRGNFPPRFSGRQFPNYSSELNVNALELEDSALYLCASSSIGQGSEKLFFGSGTQLSVL.

This sequence joins TRBV19 and TRBJ1-6; 8 bases map to TRBD1. From germline, CDR1 is LNHDA and CDR2 SQIVND (reference sequence). The V and J ends lost 4 bases and 8 bases, in that order; junction bases with no gene match: 4. There are 14 residues in the CDR3. The CDR3: CASSTDRGDSPLHF. The CDR3 nucleotides are TGTGCCAGTAGTACCGACAGGGGCGATTCACCCCTCCACTTT.

This clone was seen only once. This sequence joins TRBV27 and TRBJ2-7; 8 bases fit TRBD1. CDR1 MNHEY and CDR2 SMNVEV come from the germline V gene (reference sequence). The CDR3 extends over 13 amino acids. V was clipped by 8 bases and J by 2 bases; unmatched bases: 5. Written as DNA, the CDR3 is TGTGCCAGCGGCTGGACAGGGACCTACGAGCAGTACTTC. Residues: CASGWTGTYEQYF.

V gene TRBV5-4 combines with J gene TRBJ1-5; TRBD1 matches 7 bases. J gave up 6 bases and V 4 bases, and 4 bases lay outside the gene matches. Germline CDR1 and CDR2: SGHNT and YYREEE (reference sequence). This CDR3 is built from 13 residues. CDR3 sequence: CASSPDRVQPQHF. The DNA of the CDR3 is TGTGCCAGCAGCCCTGACAGGGTTCAGCCCCAGCATTTT.

This clone appeared once. The chain combines TRBV4-3 with TRBJ2-7; perhaps TRBD2 as D (6 bases). Trimming left V 0 bases short and J 3 bases short, with 12 bases between. The CDR3 sequence is 15 residues long. The V gene's germline CDR1 is LGHNA and CDR2 YSLEER. This chain's CDR3 is CASSQDPGTYYEQYF. The DNA for the CDR3 is TGCGCCAGCAGCCAAGACCCAGGGACTTACTACGAGCAGTACTTC.

This chain links TRBV6-6 with TRBJ1-5; tentative D call: TRBD1 (5 bases). V lost 2 bases, J lost 0 bases, and 8 bases lay in between. The CDR3 covers 15 residues. CDR1 is MNHNY and CDR2 is SVGAGI in the germline V gene (reference sequence). CDR3 protein: CASSYARDSNQPQHF. The CDR3 bases are TGTGCCAGCAGTTACGCCAGGGATAGCAATCAGCCCCAGCATTTT.

This chain connects TRBV5-1 to TRBJ2-2, with 7 bases aligning to TRBD1. The CDR3 consists of 15 residues. Trimming took 4 bases from V and 3 from J; bases not matched to a gene: 6. Germline V gene lookup returns CDR1 SGHRS and CDR2 YFSETQ. In nucleotides, the CDR3 is TGCGCCAGCAGCCCCTGGCAGGGGGACACCGGGGAGCTGTTTTTT. This gives the protein CASSPWQGDTGELFF.